The next 22 T cell receptor beta chains were all read from a single sample in a study of T cells after yellow fever vaccination. Each CDR3 protein is one row after TCRdb ran MiXCR on the 5' RACE reads. This sample has roughly 74,000 distinct CDR3 sequences, with approximately 7% found just once. The sample here was CD8+ T cells sorted from PBMCs, taken 4 to 5 days after the first yellow fever vaccination. These receptors originate from a man younger than 35 who received the YFV17D yellow fever vaccine.

There are many counts of this clonotype. The V and J genes are TRBV29-1 and TRBJ2-1, with 9 bases fitting TRBD1. This CDR3 spans 17 amino acids. Germline CDR1 SQVTM, CDR2 ANQGSEA. V lost 7 bases and J lost 6; bases outside the gene matches: 19. CDR3: CSGGDRVNSLGANEQFF. CDR3 coding DNA: TGCAGCGGGGGGGACAGGGTCAACTCCCTCGGCGCCAATGAGCAGTTCTTC.

This clonotype appeared a few times. The V and J genes are TRBV6-5 and TRBJ2-5, with 8 bases identical to TRBD2. The CDR3 is 16 amino acids. Germline V lookup: CDR1 MNHEY, CDR2 SVGAGI. Losses at the gene ends were 0 bases for V and 4 bases for J; bases not matched to a gene: 7. The CDR3 sequence: CASSYSPGGAGETQYF. The DNA of the CDR3 is TGTGCCAGCAGTTACTCACCCGGGGGGGCCGGAGAGACCCAGTACTTC.

This clonotype was recorded a few times. The chain has TRBV29-1 and TRBJ2-7; D is unresolved. The CDR3 runs to 12 residues. Germline V gene lookup returns CDR1 SQVTM and CDR2 ANQGSEA. V shed 7 bases and J shed 3 bases, with 13 bases lying between them. CDR3 region: CSASVSDYEQYV. CDR3 DNA sequence: TGCAGCGCCTCCGTTTCAGACTACGAGCAGTACGTC.

The V call is TRBV5-6, the J call TRBJ2-7; 8 bases line up with TRBD1. This CDR3 region has 16 residues. Germline CDR1 reads SGHDT; CDR2 reads YYEEEE. The J segment lost 4 bases and the V segment lost 4 bases, leaving 13 bases of the junction unmatched. Here the CDR3 reads CASSQEVRRGHYEQYF. CDR3 DNA: TGTGCCAGCAGCCAGGAGGTCCGCAGGGGGCATTACGAGCAGTACTTC.

This clonotype was seen at least ten times. The chain uses TRBV7-3 and TRBJ2-3; 8 bases agree with TRBD2. Germline values: CDR1 SGHTA, CDR2 FQGTGA. The CDR3 sequence is 14 residues long. After removal of 5 bases from V and 4 bases from J, the junction contained 5 bases not matched to a gene. Written as DNA, the CDR3 is TGTGCCAGCAGCCCGGTCGGGGGGGCAGATACGCAGTATTTT. Translated, it gives CASSPVGGADTQYF.

Ten or more counts support this clonotype. The chain combines TRBV5-6 with TRBJ2-7, with D possibly being TRBD1 or TRBD2 (6 bases each). V shed 4 bases and J shed 2 bases, with 10 bases lying between them. Germline CDR1 reads SGHDT; CDR2 reads YYEEEE. The CDR3 is 13 residues long. The CDR3 region is CASSIGGTYEQYV. As DNA, the CDR3 is TGTGCCAGCAGCATAGGGGGGACCTACGAGCAGTACGTC.

The CDR3 DNA is TGCAGCGTTGAGGAACAGGGAATGGATTCGCAGTATGGCTACACCTTC. Translated: CSVEEQGMDSQYGYTF. The chain carries TRBV29-1 and TRBJ1-2, with D tentatively TRBD1 (6 bases). The length of the CDR3 is 16 residues. Trimming pared 3 bases from V and 5 bases from J, leaving 22 bases between. CDR1 and CDR2 (germline): SQVTM, ANQGSEA. Based on the CDR3 plus reference TRBV29-1 and TRBJ1-2, the full variable domain is SAVISQKPSRDICQRGTSLTIQCQVDSQVTMMFWYRQQPGQSLTLIATANQGSEATYESGFVIDKFPISRPNLTFSTLTVSNMSPEDSSIYLCSVEEQGMDSQYGYTFGSGTRLTVV.

The genes are TRBV4-1 and TRBJ2-3; TRBD2 agrees at 9 bases. J lost 4 bases, V lost 2 bases, and 7 bases had no gene match. The germline V gene encodes CDR1 MGHRA and CDR2 YSYEKL. The CDR3 has 16 amino acids. CDR3 amino acids: CASSQLLGGGADTQYF. The CDR3 bases are TGCGCCAGCAGCCAACTTCTAGGCGGGGGGGCAGATACGCAGTATTTT.

This clonotype has ten or more counts. The CDR3, as DNA: TGTGCCAGCAGCTTGGCGCTGAGGGCCCAAGAGACCCAGTACTTC. This codes for CASSLALRAQETQYF. This chain joins TRBV5-6 and TRBJ2-5; a possible D gene is TRBD2 (5 bases). This CDR3 is 15 amino acids long. Trimming left V 0 bases short and J 1 base short, with 10 bases between. Germline V gives CDR1 SGHDT, CDR2 YYEEEE.

The CDR3 nucleotides read TGTGCCAGCAGCGTGTCTGGGACAGCCTACGAGCAGTACGTC. Translated: CASSVSGTAYEQYV. The rearrangement uses TRBV5-6 and TRBJ2-7; 7 bases map to TRBD1. CDR3 length equals 14 residues. The V segment lost 4 bases and the J segment 2 bases; nucleotides outside the gene matches: 6. The V gene's germline CDR1 is SGHDT and CDR2 YYEEEE.

Ten or more counts support this clonotype. This chain uses TRBV5-5 with TRBJ2-2; D gene ambiguous. V was shortened by 1 base and J by 0 bases, with 13 bases between the two germline ends. Germline CDR1 is SGHKS and CDR2 is YYEKEE (reference sequence). The CDR3 sequence is 17 residues long. The CDR3 nucleotides are TGTGCCAGCAGCTTGACGTCCTACAGAGCGAACACCGGGGAGCTGTTTTTT. It encodes CASSLTSYRANTGELFF.

The chain links TRBV4-1 to TRBJ2-7; 7 bases map to TRBD1. V lost 1 base, J lost 0 bases, and 6 bases stayed unmatched. Germline V lookup: CDR1 MGHRA, CDR2 YSYEKL. The CDR3 loop spans 16 amino acids. The CDR3 DNA is TGCGCCAGCAGCCAAGTAAGGGACAGCTACTCCTACGAGCAGTACTTC. It specifies CASSQVRDSYSYEQYF.

The table lists this clonotype with a few counts. The rearrangement uses TRBV13 and TRBJ2-7; the D gene is possibly TRBD1 (6 bases). CDR3 length equals 13 residues. Germline V lookup: CDR1 PRHDT, CDR2 FYEKMQ (reference sequence). Trimming pared 4 bases from V and 4 bases from J, leaving 11 bases between. This CDR3 reads CASSSGTFYEQYF. The DNA for the CDR3 is TGTGCCAGCAGCTCCGGGACATTTTACGAGCAGTACTTC. The full variable domain, its missing parts supplied by reference TRBV13 and TRBJ2-7, is AAGVIQSPRHLIKEKRETATLKCYPIPRHDTVYWYQQGPGQDPQFLISFYEKMQSDKGSIPDRFSAQQFSDYHSELNMSSLELGDSALYFCASSSGTFYEQYFGPGTRLTVT.

The chain is built from TRBV4-1 and TRBJ1-1; D is possibly TRBD1 (6 bases). CDR1 MGHRA and CDR2 YSYEKL come from the germline V gene. V was shortened by 1 base and J by 7 bases, with 19 bases between the two germline ends. The CDR3 covers 16 residues. CDR3: CASSQGGVGAKDEAFF. CDR3 nucleotide sequence: TGCGCCAGCAGCCAAGGGGGGGTGGGGGCCAAGGATGAAGCTTTCTTT.

The chain joins TRBV28 to TRBJ1-5; D gene uncertain. The CDR3 runs to 14 residues. CDR1 MDHEN and CDR2 SYDVKM come from the germline V gene. The V gene lost 5 bases and the J gene lost 4 bases, with 12 bases spanning the gap. The CDR3 bases are TGTGCCAGCAGTCACGGACCGGAAAATCAGCCCCAGCATTTT. Amino acids: CASSHGPENQPQHF.

This clonotype was counted many times. This chain connects TRBV10-3 to TRBJ2-7; TRBD2 matches at 12 bases. The CDR3 covers 12 residues. Germline CDR1 and CDR2: ENHRY and SYGVKD. V was clipped by 7 bases and J by 7 bases; unmatched bases: 2. The CDR3 region has the DNA TGTGCCATCAAGGGGACTAGCGGGGAGCAGTACGTC. Amino acids: CAIKGTSGEQYV.

This clonotype was recorded at least ten times. The CDR3: CASSYGGGGAYNEQFF. The CDR3 nucleotides read TGTGCCAGCAGTTACGGTGGCGGGGGGGCTTACAATGAGCAGTTCTTC. The V gene is TRBV6-2 or TRBV6-3, the J gene TRBJ2-1, with TRBD2 identical over 9 bases. The CDR3 length is 16 residues. V dropped 2 bases and J dropped 4; count of bases not matched to a gene: 6. Per germline, CDR1 MNHEY and CDR2 SVGEGT.

This chain uses TRBV7-2 with TRBJ1-2; 7 nucleotides match TRBD1. Germline loops: CDR1 SGHTA, CDR2 FQGNSA. The CDR3 length is 16 residues. The V gene end was trimmed by 2 bases and the J gene end by 2 bases; junction bases not matched to a gene: 8. The CDR3 bases are TGTGCCAGCAGCTTACGGCTAGGGGGCAAAAACTATGGCTACACCTTC. Protein sequence: CASSLRLGGKNYGYTF.

The chain employs TRBV5-4 and TRBJ2-7; D gene unclear. CDR3 length: 14 amino acids. Trimming cost V 0 bases and J 5 bases, with 12 bases left between them. The germline V gene has CDR1 SGHNT and CDR2 YYREEE (reference sequence). CDR3: CASSLDTRKHEQYV. The CDR3 DNA reads as TGTGCCAGCAGCTTGGATACCAGGAAACACGAGCAGTACGTC.

This clonotype was seen ten or more times. This rearrangement joins TRBV11-2 to TRBJ2-1; 10 bases line up with TRBD2. The V gene end was trimmed by 5 bases and the J gene end by 5 bases; junction bases not matched to a gene: 6. CDR1 and CDR2 from the germline V gene are SGHAT and FQNNGV. The CDR3 length is 15 residues. CDR3 region: CASSQAGGTNNEQFF. DNA for the CDR3: TGTGCCAGCAGCCAAGCGGGGGGGACTAACAATGAGCAGTTCTTC.

The table lists this clonotype with many counts. CDR3 DNA sequence: TGCAGCATGAGGACAGGGGGCTACGAGCAGTACTTC. Its protein product is CSMRTGGYEQYF. V usage is TRBV29-1 and J usage is TRBJ2-7; 10 nucleotides agree with TRBD1. Looked up from germline, CDR1 is SQVTM and CDR2 is ANQGSEA. This CDR3 contains 12 residues. After removal of 8 bases from V and 3 bases from J, the junction contained 4 bases not matched to a gene.

This clonotype came up many times. The V and J genes are TRBV27 and TRBJ2-5, with TRBD2 matching over 7 bases. The germline gives CDR1 MNHEY, CDR2 SMNVEV (reference sequence). This CDR3 has 14 residues. The trim removed 6 bases at V and 0 bases at J, leaving 4 bases unmatched. The CDR3 DNA sequence: TGTGCCAGCAGGCACCGGGGGGACCAAGAGACCCAGTACTTC. Its translation is CASRHRGDQETQYF.